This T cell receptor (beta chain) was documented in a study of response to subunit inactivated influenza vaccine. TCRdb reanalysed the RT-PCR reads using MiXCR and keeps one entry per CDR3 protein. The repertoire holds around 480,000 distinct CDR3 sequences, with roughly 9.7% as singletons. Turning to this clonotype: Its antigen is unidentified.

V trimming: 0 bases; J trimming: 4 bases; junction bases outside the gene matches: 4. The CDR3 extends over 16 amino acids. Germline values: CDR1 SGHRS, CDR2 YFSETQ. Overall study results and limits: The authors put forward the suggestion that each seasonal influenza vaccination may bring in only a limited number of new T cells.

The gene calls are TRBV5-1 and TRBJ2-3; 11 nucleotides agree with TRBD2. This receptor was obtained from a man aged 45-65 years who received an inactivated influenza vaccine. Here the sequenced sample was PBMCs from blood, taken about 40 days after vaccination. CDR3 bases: TGCGCCAGCAGCTTGGTACTAGCGGGGGATGCAGATACGCAGTATTTT. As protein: CASSLVLAGDADTQYF.